The 9 T cell receptor beta chains reported below all come from one sample, sequenced in a study of cytomegalovirus exposure and HLA in healthy donors. PCR was performed using 60 Vbeta and 13 Jbeta primers. Clones were sequenced by immunoSEQ multiplex PCR, and TCRdb holds only the in-frame ones, with some missing. In the table there are roughly 110,000 clones, about 78% of which are singletons. The specimen was PBMCs. These receptors were obtained from a woman aged 40-49 years in good health and CMV-seropositive.

The V call is TRBV7-2, the J call TRBJ2-5; 8 bases agree with TRBD2. The CDR3 consists of 16 residues. With 5 bases clipped from V and 4 bases from J, the junction kept 12 bases outside the gene matches. The germline CDR1 and CDR2 sequences are SGHTA and FQGNSA. CDR3 in DNA: TGTGCCAGCAGCCCGCGCCAATGGGCGGGGGGAGAGACCCAGTACTTC. Translation: CASSPRQWAGGETQYF.

V is TRBV11-2 and J is TRBJ2-7, with D perhaps TRBD1 (6 bases). The ends were cut back, 0 bases at V and 6 bases at J, with 12 bases in the middle. The CDR3 runs to 14 residues. Germline-derived CDR1 and CDR2 are SGHAT and FQNNGV. The DNA of the CDR3 is TGTGCCAGCAGCTTAGATAGGGGGACGCTCGAGCAGTACTTC. This sequence encodes CASSLDRGTLEQYF.

V and J are TRBV7-2 and TRBJ1-2; TRBD1 is a possible D gene (5 bases). The V and J ends lost 5 bases and 3 bases respectively, with 16 bases between them. CDR3 length equals 15 residues. Germline assignment: CDR1 SGHTA and CDR2 FQGNSA. The CDR3: CASSIATGGYYGYTF. CDR3 sequence (DNA): TGTGCCAGCAGCATCGCAACGGGGGGGTACTATGGCTACACCTTC.

The rearrangement uses TRBV12-5 and TRBJ1-1, with D unclear. The CDR3 runs 11 residues. Germline CDR1 and CDR2: LGHNT and FRNRAP. V was clipped by 3 bases and J by 7 bases, with 6 bases between them. The CDR3 coding sequence is TGTGCTAGTGGTTTCGGAGGTGAAGCTTTCTTT. Protein sequence: CASGFGGEAFF.

This clone showed up just once. V gene TRBV10-3 combines with J gene TRBJ2-4; TRBD1 matches at 7 bases. CDR1 and CDR2 from the germline V gene are ENHRY and SYGVKD. J was trimmed by 6 bases and V by 10 bases; bases with no gene match: 9. This CDR3 is built from 13 residues. The CDR3 protein is CATEGALGNIQYF. In DNA, the CDR3 is TGTGCCACCGAGGGGGCACTAGGAAACATTCAGTACTTC.

CDR3 nucleotides: TGTGCTAGTGGTTTGGCCGTAGGTGACTTGTTCTCCCAAGGAAAGGGGGTCACCATATATTTT. Amino acids: CASGLAVGDLFSQGKGVTIYF. The rearrangement joins TRBV12-5 to TRBJ1-3; tentatively, D is TRBD1 (6 bases). The CDR3 has 21 residues. The germline V gene has CDR1 LGHNT and CDR2 FRNRAP. V lost 1 base and J lost 9, with 34 bases in between.

This chain joins TRBV18 and TRBJ2-3; no reliable D call. V dropped 3 bases and J dropped 4 bases, with 11 bases sitting between them. Germline lookup yields CDR1 KGHSH and CDR2 LQKENI. CDR3 length: 14 residues. The CDR3 sequence: CASSPLPPSDTQYF. The CDR3 bases are TGTGCCAGCTCACCCCTCCCTCCCTCAGATACGCAGTATTTT.

This clone was seen only a few times. The V call is TRBV6-1, the J call TRBJ1-2, with D unresolved. V was pared by 2 bases and J by 11 bases, with 12 bases between. The germline V gene encodes CDR1 MNHNS and CDR2 SASEGT. The CDR3 totals 12 residues. CDR3 residues: CASSESRYLYTF. CDR3 in DNA: TGTGCCAGCAGTGAAAGCCGGTACCTTTACACCTTC.

This clone showed up just a few times. The chain couples TRBV1 to TRBJ1-3; TRBD1 is taken as the D call from the table, unchecked against the DNA. TRBV1 has pseudogene status. This CDR3 comprises 18 residues. The CDR3 DNA reads TGCACCAGCAGCCAAGAGGTCAGACAGGGCAACTCTGGAAACACCATATATTTT. This sequence encodes CTSSQEVRQGNSGNTIYF.